The present entry profiles one T cell receptor beta chain with its context. As yet, its antigen is unknown. This record comes from a study of cytomegalovirus exposure and HLA in healthy donors. The CDR3 length is 16 residues. CDR1 is LNHDA and CDR2 is SQIVND in the germline V gene (reference sequence). V lost 7 bases and J lost 1; bases outside the gene matches: 9. Overall study results and limits: An analysis was carried out at a later point. It showed that HLA-associated TCR beta chains were more clonally expanded than equally common non-associated chains. Analysis performed later found approximately 17,000 TCR beta sequences associated with HLA alleles at 0.05 false discovery rate. Researchers counted roughly 160 TCR beta chains as cytomegalovirus-associated.

PCR amplification relied on 60 Vbeta primers (plus 13 Jbeta primers). Profiling relied on immunoSEQ multiplex PCR, and the TCRdb table lists in-frame clones only, not all of them. The table includes 150,000 to 200,000 clones, approximately 88% detected once. Unrecorded immune exposures were likely, despite nominal health at sampling. This chain joins TRBV19 and TRBJ1-1; 10 bases line up with TRBD1. The clonotype originates from a boy between 10 and 17 years old in good health and CMV-seronegative. Material: PBMCs. This CDR3 reads CASNRDRGFSNTEAFF. The DNA of the CDR3 is TGTGCCAGTAACCGGGACAGGGGATTCTCGAACACTGAAGCTTTCTTT.